A single sample is the source of the 27 T cell receptor beta chains below, sequenced in a study of identical twins. TCRdb re-called the 5' RACE reads through MiXCR, storing one row per CDR3 protein. The repertoire holds 250,000 or so distinct CDR3 sequences, with approximately 8.3% as singletons. These data also formed part of another study, on yellow fever vaccine responses in identical twins.

The material sequenced was CD8+ T cells sorted from blood. The receptors shown here come from a woman aged 18-30 years in good health.

In its sample, this clonotype was seen once. The chain joins TRBV2 to TRBJ2-3; perhaps TRBD2 as D (5 bases). Germline values: CDR1 SNHLY, CDR2 FYNNEI. The V end was cut by 11 bases, the J end by 1 base, with 31 bases between. This CDR3 is 19 amino acids long. CDR3 protein: CAFSFFFGEGSDGTDTQYF. DNA for the CDR3: TGTGCCTTCAGTTTCTTTTTTGGTGAGGGCTCGGATGGCACAGATACGCAGTATTTT.

This clonotype came up a few times. This rearrangement joins TRBV5-1 to TRBJ2-5, with 9 bases matching TRBD1. Germline V CDR1 and CDR2: SGHRS, YFSETQ. The CDR3 extends over 17 amino acids. V dropped 1 base and J dropped 4; count of bases not matched to a gene: 11. The CDR3 nucleotides are TGCGCCAGCAGCTTGAGCTCGGGACAGGGTAGTGGAGAGACCCAGTACTTC. It codes for CASSLSSGQGSGETQYF.

In its sample, this clonotype was seen a few times. The J gene is TRBJ2-5, the V gene TRBV24-1; 8 bases match TRBD1. CDR1 is KGHDR, CDR2 SFDVKD, per germline. Germline trimming cut 7 bases from V and 2 bases from J; bases unmatched to any gene: 8. The CDR3 contains 15 residues. Here the CDR3 reads CATSKFDRGQETQYF. The CDR3 coding sequence is TGTGCCACCAGCAAATTCGACAGGGGTCAAGAGACCCAGTACTTC.

The chain carries TRBV5-1 and TRBJ2-7; TRBD2 is a possible D gene (5 bases). There are 14 residues in the CDR3. Per the germline V gene, CDR1 is SGHRS and CDR2 is YFSETQ. V lost 2 bases, J lost 2 bases, and 11 bases lay in between. DNA for the CDR3: TGCGCCAGCAGCTTCGGGGAGCCTACCTACGAGCAGTACTTC. It specifies CASSFGEPTYEQYF.

V usage is TRBV4-3 and J usage is TRBJ2-2, with D perhaps matching TRBD2 (5 bases). The V gene's germline CDR1 is LGHNA and CDR2 YSLEER. The germline V and J ends were trimmed by 1 base and 13 bases, with 22 bases remaining between them. CDR3 size: 16 residues. The CDR3 sequence: CASSQGGLLAPSGLFF. CDR3 sequence (DNA): TGCGCCAGCAGCCAAGGTGGACTGTTAGCTCCTTCGGGGCTGTTTTTT.

As DNA, the CDR3 is TGTGCCAGCAGCCTACGGGACAGGGAAAATGAGCAGTTCTTC. Translating gives CASSLRDRENEQFF. This chain links TRBV7-9 with TRBJ2-1; 9 positions match TRBD1. Germline V gene lookup returns CDR1 SEHNR and CDR2 FQNEAQ (reference sequence). This CDR3 has 14 residues. V gave up 5 bases and J gave up 7 bases; unmatched junction bases: 6.

The chain carries TRBV11-2 and TRBJ2-2; 13 nucleotides agree with TRBD2. Germline loops: CDR1 SGHAT, CDR2 FQNNGV. V shed 5 bases, J shed 2 bases, and the junction held 8 bases outside the gene matches. The CDR3 extends over 18 amino acids. The CDR3 DNA sequence: TGTGCCAGCAGCCCTGAAGGGACTAGCGGGACAAACACCGGGGAGCTGTTTTTT. Translation: CASSPEGTSGTNTGELFF. Full variable domain (remainder filled in from reference TRBV11-2 and TRBJ2-2): EAGVAQSPRYKIIEKRQSVAFWCNPISGHATLYWYQQILGQGPKLLIQFQNNGVVDDSQLPKDRFSAERLKGVDSTLKIQPAKLEDSAVYLCASSPEGTSGTNTGELFFGEGSRLTVL.

The chain joins TRBV14 to TRBJ2-7; possibly TRBD1 for D (6 bases). The CDR3 has 15 residues. Germline-derived CDR1 and CDR2 are SGHDN and FVKESK. V dropped 3 bases and J dropped 3 bases, with 15 bases sitting between them. In DNA form, the CDR3 reads TGTGCCAGCAGCCACGTGGACAGAGAAGTCTACGAGCAGTACTTC. Translation gives CASSHVDREVYEQYF. Full variable domain (rest looked up from reference TRBV14 and TRBJ2-7): EAGVTQFPSHSVIEKGQTVTLRCDPISGHDNLYWYRRVMGKEIKFLLHFVKESKQDESGMPNNRFLAERTGGTYSTLKVQPAELEDSGVYFCASSHVDREVYEQYFGPGTRLTVT.

This clonotype was detected only a few times. The V call is TRBV4-3, the J call TRBJ2-6; 9 nucleotides line up with TRBD2. The CDR3 extends over 19 amino acids. J was trimmed by 2 bases and V by 4 bases; bases with no gene match: 12. Germline V CDR1 and CDR2: LGHNA, YSLEER. CDR3 coding DNA: TGCGCCAGCAGCCCCAGAAGACTAGCGGAAGACACTGGGGCCAACGTCCTGACTTTC. Its protein product is CASSPRRLAEDTGANVLTF.

J is TRBJ1-1 and V is TRBV9, with a tentative D call TRBD1 (5 bases). The germline V gene has CDR1 SGDLS and CDR2 YYNGEE. The V gene lost 3 bases and the J gene lost 0 bases, with 12 bases spanning the gap. This CDR3 is 15 amino acids long. CDR3 amino acids: CASSGRDGMNTEAFF. DNA of the CDR3: TGTGCCAGCAGCGGCCGGGACGGAATGAACACTGAAGCTTTCTTT.

The table lists this clonotype with many counts. The rearrangement links TRBV11-2 to TRBJ2-7; a possible D gene is TRBD1 (6 bases). V shed 3 bases and J shed 2 bases, with 17 bases lying between them. CDR3 length equals 16 residues. Germline CDR1 is SGHAT and CDR2 is FQNNGV. The chain's CDR3 is CASSFGRTVPTYEQYF. Here the CDR3 DNA reads TGTGCCAGCAGCTTCGGCCGGACAGTTCCCACCTACGAGCAGTACTTC.

With respect to this clonotype: This sequence may be a read error, since a much larger clone differs from it by one base. The chain joins TRBV29-1 to TRBJ2-6; D perhaps matches TRBD1 (5 bases). This CDR3 is built from 14 residues. Germline CDR1 reads SQVTM; CDR2 reads ANQGSEA. CDR3 loop: CSVVYGSGAKVLTF. The CDR3 region has the DNA TGCAGCGTTGTCTATGGCTCTGGGGCCAAAGTCCTGACTTTC.

A few counts support this clonotype. This chain connects TRBV28 to TRBJ1-3; tentatively, D is TRBD1 (6 bases). The CDR3 has 15 residues. Trimming stripped 7 bases from V and 2 bases from J, with 15 bases between. Per germline, CDR1 MDHEN and CDR2 SYDVKM. The CDR3 DNA follows: TGTGCCAGCAAGGGGGGAACCGGGACTGGAAACACCATATATTTT. It translates to CASKGGTGTGNTIYF.

This clonotype was detected only a few times. The rearrangement links TRBV7-9 to TRBJ2-7; 7 bases are a match to TRBD1. The CDR3 has 16 amino acids. Germline V lookup: CDR1 SEHNR, CDR2 FQNEAQ (reference sequence). J was trimmed by 0 bases and V by 5 bases; bases with no gene match: 10. Written as DNA, the CDR3 is TGTGCCAGCAGCCCTCAACAGGGGAATCCCTCCTACGAGCAGTACTTC. Translated: CASSPQQGNPSYEQYF.

The chain couples TRBV3-1 to TRBJ2-1; 10 bases agree with TRBD2. Germline values: CDR1 LGHDT, CDR2 YNNKEL (reference sequence). The J segment lost 4 bases and the V segment lost 2 bases, leaving 8 bases of the junction unmatched. This CDR3 contains 17 residues. The CDR3 reads CASSQSEAGGPYNEQFF. The CDR3 coding sequence is TGTGCCAGCAGCCAATCCGAAGCGGGGGGGCCATACAATGAGCAGTTCTTC.

A few counts support this clonotype. The chain joins TRBV29-1 to TRBJ2-3, with D perhaps TRBD1 (6 bases). The CDR3 runs 15 residues. From germline, CDR1 is SQVTM and CDR2 ANQGSEA. The V end was cut by 3 bases, the J end by 3 bases, with 16 bases between. CDR3 bases: TGCAGCGTTGAGGGACACCGACAAGGAACAGATACGCAGTATTTT. Translation: CSVEGHRQGTDTQYF.

This clonotype was seen more than once but under ten times. The V call is TRBV9, the J call TRBJ1-1; the D gene is possibly TRBD1 (5 bases). Germline loops: CDR1 SGDLS, CDR2 YYNGEE. This CDR3 comprises 15 residues. V dropped 0 bases and J dropped 1 base, with 10 bases sitting between them. The CDR3 spells CASSVGRGWNTEAFF. Here the CDR3 DNA reads TGTGCCAGCAGCGTAGGGAGGGGCTGGAACACTGAAGCTTTCTTT.

The chain is built from TRBV7-9 and TRBJ2-7; 10 positions match TRBD1. Germline CDR1 and CDR2: SEHNR and FQNEAQ (reference sequence). The CDR3 sequence is 16 residues long. Trimming removed 0 bases from V and 3 bases from J; junction bases left unmatched: 5. CDR3 amino acids: CASSLAPGTGDYEQYF. Here the CDR3 DNA reads TGTGCCAGCAGCTTAGCCCCCGGGACAGGGGACTACGAGCAGTACTTC.

J is TRBJ2-3 and V is TRBV10-3, with 16 bases lining up with TRBD2. Germline loops: CDR1 ENHRY, CDR2 SYGVKD. This CDR3 is 18 amino acids long. Losses at the gene ends were 4 bases for V and 3 bases for J; bases not matched to a gene: 7. The CDR3 region is CAISGPGLAGGPTDTQYF. DNA of the CDR3: TGTGCCATCAGTGGACCGGGACTAGCGGGGGGGCCAACAGATACGCAGTATTTT.

This clonotype was seen a few times. This sequence joins TRBV2 and TRBJ2-7; D might be TRBD1 (7 bases). Looked up from germline, CDR1 is SNHLY and CDR2 is FYNNEI. V was pared by 0 bases and J by 2 bases, with 11 bases between. CDR3 length: 15 residues. The CDR3 here is CASSEAGGGTYEQYF. CDR3 sequence (DNA): TGTGCCAGCAGTGAAGCAGGAGGGGGCACCTACGAGCAGTACTTC.

Only a few counts were recorded for this clonotype. The chain carries TRBV5-4 and TRBJ2-7; TRBD1 matches 8 bases. Germline assignment: CDR1 SGHNT and CDR2 YYREEE (reference sequence). The trim removed 4 bases at V and 3 bases at J, leaving 12 bases unmatched. This CDR3 has 16 amino acids. CDR3 DNA sequence: TGTGCCAGCAGCACATCGCCGGGACAGGCTATCTACGAGCAGTACTTC. Encoded protein: CASSTSPGQAIYEQYF.

The chain has TRBV5-1 and TRBJ1-1, with D unresolved. This CDR3 is 14 amino acids long. Germline-derived CDR1 and CDR2 are SGHRS and YFSETQ. Between the trimmed V and J ends, which lost 0 bases and 1 base, there was a span of 7 bases. DNA of the CDR3: TGCGCCAGCAGCTTGGAGGGCTGGAACACTGAAGCTTTCTTT. Translation gives CASSLEGWNTEAFF. The variable domain in full, with the rest retrieved from reference TRBV5-1 and TRBJ1-1, is KAGVTQTPRYLIKTRGQQVTLSCSPISGHRSVSWYQQTPGQGLQFLFEYFSETQRNKGNFPGRFSGRQFSNSRSEMNVSTLELGDSALYLCASSLEGWNTEAFFGQGTRLTVV.

This rearrangement joins TRBV4-2 to TRBJ2-1, with 9 bases identical to TRBD2. Per the germline V gene, CDR1 is LGHNA and CDR2 is YNFKEQ. The CDR3 totals 23 residues. V lost 2 bases and J lost 0; bases outside the gene matches: 23. The CDR3 DNA follows: TGTGCCAGCAGCCAATCTGAACCCAAGGCGACTAGCGGAGTAGTAAGCTCCTACAATGAGCAGTTCTTC. It codes for CASSQSEPKATSGVVSSYNEQFF.

This clonotype was observed at least ten times. This chain uses TRBV4-2 with TRBJ2-1; 8 positions match TRBD1. This CDR3 region has 17 residues. J gave up 9 bases and V 4 bases, and 17 bases lay outside the gene matches. Germline assignment: CDR1 LGHNA and CDR2 YNFKEQ. In nucleotides, the CDR3 is TGTGCCAGCAGCCCCGAGCTGGGACAGGTTGTAATAGGTGAGCAGTTCTTC. Amino acid sequence: CASSPELGQVVIGEQFF.

The chain combines TRBV7-3 with TRBJ2-2; no reliable D call. Per germline, CDR1 SGHTA and CDR2 FQGTGA. Trimming pared 7 bases from V and 2 bases from J, leaving 8 bases between. This CDR3 contains 13 residues. The CDR3 loop reads CASTDPNTGELFF. CDR3 sequence (DNA): TGTGCCAGCACTGATCCTAACACCGGGGAGCTGTTTTTT.

In this sample, this clonotype turned up many times. The V and J genes are TRBV6-5 and TRBJ2-1; D perhaps matches TRBD2 (6 bases). CDR1 is MNHEY and CDR2 is SVGAGI in the germline V gene. The CDR3 runs to 15 residues. The V end was cut by 4 bases, the J end by 5 bases, with 15 bases between. The CDR3 protein is CASSSFGRIDNEQFF. CDR3 DNA: TGTGCCAGCAGTTCGTTTGGGAGGATCGACAATGAGCAGTTCTTC.

The chain's CDR3 is CSVDSGTYDEQYF. CDR3 nucleotide sequence: TGCAGCGTTGATAGCGGGACGTATGACGAGCAGTACTTC. This chain connects TRBV29-1 to TRBJ2-7; 8 nucleotides agree with TRBD2. The germline gives CDR1 SQVTM, CDR2 ANQGSEA. Trimming removed 3 bases from V and 5 bases from J; junction bases left unmatched: 6. This CDR3 has 13 residues.